The count of the clone carrying this TCR beta chain is one. This sample was included in a study of blood T cell repertoires in COVID-19. Across the whole study: Both acute and convalescent COVID-19 samples were obtained from the United States, Italy and Spain. PBMCs, B-cell-depleted T cells, or T cells provided the cDNA or gDNA that made up the material.

In the study's own analysis: Amplification from reference gene primers served as the basis for estimated nucleated cell counts. Clones were read by immunoSEQ multiplex PCR, and TCRdb kept only the in-frame ones, dropping some. V, J and clone size reflect that table, while D and trimming were determined from the DNA. The repertoire holds tens of thousands of clones, with about nine tenths as singletons. The CDR3 length is 15 residues. Germline V lookup: CDR1 GTSNPN, CDR2 SVGIG (reference sequence). V lost 1 base and J lost 0, with 7 bases in between. The chain employs TRBV30 and TRBJ1-6; possibly TRBD1 for D (6 bases). The specimen sequenced was peripheral blood. The receptor comes from a man in his sixties with acute or convalescent COVID-19. The CDR3 region has the DNA TGTGCCTGGAGTGCCAGGGGCTCCTATAATTCACCCCTCCACTTT. Translated: CAWSARGSYNSPLHF.